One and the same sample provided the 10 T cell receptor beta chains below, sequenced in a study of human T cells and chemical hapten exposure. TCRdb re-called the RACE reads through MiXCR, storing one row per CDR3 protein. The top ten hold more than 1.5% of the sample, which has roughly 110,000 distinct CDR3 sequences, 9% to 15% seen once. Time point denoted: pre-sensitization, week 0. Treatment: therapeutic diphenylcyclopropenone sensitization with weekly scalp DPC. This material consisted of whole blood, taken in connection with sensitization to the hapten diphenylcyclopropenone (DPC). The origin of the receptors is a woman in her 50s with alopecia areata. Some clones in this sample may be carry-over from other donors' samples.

The CDR3 bases are TGTGCCAGCAGCTTCGACAGGACAGGGCCTACTGAAGCTTTCTTT. Protein: CASSFDRTGPTEAFF. The V and J genes are TRBV7-2 and TRBJ1-1; 8 nucleotides line up with TRBD1. With 3 bases clipped from V and 5 bases from J, the junction kept 8 bases outside the gene matches. This CDR3 has 15 amino acids. Germline V lookup: CDR1 SGHTA, CDR2 FQGNSA.

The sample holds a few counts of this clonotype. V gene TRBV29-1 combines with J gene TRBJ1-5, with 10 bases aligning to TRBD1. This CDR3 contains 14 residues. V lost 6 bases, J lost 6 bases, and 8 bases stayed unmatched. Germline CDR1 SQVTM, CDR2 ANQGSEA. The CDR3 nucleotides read TGCAGCGTCGCACCGGGACAGGGGCTTCAGCCCCAGCATTTT. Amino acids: CSVAPGQGLQPQHF.

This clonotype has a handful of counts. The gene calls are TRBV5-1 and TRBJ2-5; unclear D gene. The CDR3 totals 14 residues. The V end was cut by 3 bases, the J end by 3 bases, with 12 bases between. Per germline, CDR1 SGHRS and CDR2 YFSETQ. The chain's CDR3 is CASSSANRKETQYF. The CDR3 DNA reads TGCGCCAGCAGCTCCGCCAACAGAAAAGAGACCCAGTACTTC.

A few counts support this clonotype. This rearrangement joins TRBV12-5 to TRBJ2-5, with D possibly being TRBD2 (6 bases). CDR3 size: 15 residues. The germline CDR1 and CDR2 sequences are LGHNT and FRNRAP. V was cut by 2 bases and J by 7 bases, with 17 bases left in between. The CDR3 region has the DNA TGTGCTAGTGGTTTGACGGGGGATGAGAGGGGGACCCAGTACTTC. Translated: CASGLTGDERGTQYF.

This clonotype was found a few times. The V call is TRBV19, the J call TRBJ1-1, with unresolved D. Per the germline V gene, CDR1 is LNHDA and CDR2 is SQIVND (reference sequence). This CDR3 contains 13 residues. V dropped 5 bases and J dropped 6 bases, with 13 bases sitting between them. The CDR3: CASSYPLGAEAFF. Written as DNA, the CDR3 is TGTGCCAGTAGTTACCCACTTGGGGCTGAAGCTTTCTTT.

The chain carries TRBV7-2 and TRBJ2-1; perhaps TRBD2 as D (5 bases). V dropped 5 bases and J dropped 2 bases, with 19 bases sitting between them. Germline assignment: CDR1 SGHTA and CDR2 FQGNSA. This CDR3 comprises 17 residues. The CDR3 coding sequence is TGTGCCAGCAGCCCCTTCGCCCCACGGGGTACCTACAATGAGCAGTTCTTC. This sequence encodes CASSPFAPRGTYNEQFF.

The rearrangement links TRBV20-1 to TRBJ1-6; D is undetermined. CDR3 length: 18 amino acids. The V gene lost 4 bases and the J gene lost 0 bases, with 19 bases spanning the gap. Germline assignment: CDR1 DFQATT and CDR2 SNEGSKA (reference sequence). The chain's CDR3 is CSAILWAVGGSYNSPLHF. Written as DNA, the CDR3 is TGCAGTGCTATTCTATGGGCAGTGGGTGGCTCCTATAATTCACCCCTCCACTTT.

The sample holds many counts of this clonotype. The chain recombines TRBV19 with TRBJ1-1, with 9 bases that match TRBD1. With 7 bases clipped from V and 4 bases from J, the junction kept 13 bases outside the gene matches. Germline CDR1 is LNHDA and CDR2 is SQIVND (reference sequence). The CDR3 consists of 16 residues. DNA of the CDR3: TGTGCCAGTACTTCCCCTCGACAGGGGGTTGTCACTGAAGCTTTCTTT. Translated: CASTSPRQGVVTEAFF.

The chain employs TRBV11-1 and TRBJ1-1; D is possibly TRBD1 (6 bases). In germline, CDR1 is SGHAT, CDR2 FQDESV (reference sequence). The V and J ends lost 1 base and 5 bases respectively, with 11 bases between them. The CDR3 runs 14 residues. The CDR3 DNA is TGTGCCAGCAGCTTAGTGGGGGCTGGAACTGAAGCTTTCTTT. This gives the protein CASSLVGAGTEAFF.

CDR3 amino acids: CASSLGMGGQPQHF. DNA for the CDR3: TGTGCCAGCAGCTTAGGGATGGGGGGACAGCCCCAGCATTTT. This rearrangement joins TRBV7-2 to TRBJ1-5, with D perhaps TRBD1 (5 bases). The ends were cut back, 1 base at V and 7 bases at J, with 11 bases in the middle. Germline CDR1 SGHTA, CDR2 FQGNSA. CDR3 size: 14 residues.